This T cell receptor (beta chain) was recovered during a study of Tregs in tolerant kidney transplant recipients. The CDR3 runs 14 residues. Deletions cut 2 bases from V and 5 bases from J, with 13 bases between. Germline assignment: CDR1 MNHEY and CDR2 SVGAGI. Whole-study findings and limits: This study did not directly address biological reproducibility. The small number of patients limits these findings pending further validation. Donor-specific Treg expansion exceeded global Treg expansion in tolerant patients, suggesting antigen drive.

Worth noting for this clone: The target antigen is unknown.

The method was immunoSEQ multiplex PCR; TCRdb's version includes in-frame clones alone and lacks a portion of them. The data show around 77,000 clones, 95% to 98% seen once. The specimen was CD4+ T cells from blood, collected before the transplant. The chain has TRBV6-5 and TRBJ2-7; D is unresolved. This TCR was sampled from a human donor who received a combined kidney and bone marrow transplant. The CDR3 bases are TGTGCCAGCAGTTACCTGACAAGACGACACGAGCAGTACTTC. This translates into CASSYLTRRHEQYF.